These 31 T cell receptor beta chains share one sample of origin, sequenced in a study of blood T cell repertoires in COVID-19. TCRdb's copy holds only in-frame clones and misses some; the assay was immunoSEQ multiplex PCR. The repertoire has around 110,000 clones, less than 85% of them found once; the top ten carry under 3%. Sequenced: peripheral blood. The origin of the receptors is a man aged 25-40 years with acute or convalescent COVID-19.

This chain joins TRBV5-1 and TRBJ1-1; possibly TRBD1 for D (5 bases). This CDR3 is 15 amino acids long. Germline V gene data show CDR1 as SGHRS and CDR2 as YFSETQ. Trimming took off 4 bases at V and 3 bases at J, with 16 bases between the two ends. The CDR3 sequence: CASSTRTSGDTEAFF. The DNA for the CDR3 is TGCGCCAGCAGCACCCGGACATCGGGGGACACTGAAGCTTTCTTT. The variable domain in full, completed from reference TRBV5-1 and TRBJ1-1, reads KAGVTQTPRYLIKTRGQQVTLSCSPISGHRSVSWYQQTPGQGLQFLFEYFSETQRNKGNFPGRFSGRQFSNSRSEMNVSTLELGDSALYLCASSTRTSGDTEAFFGQGTRLTVV.

This clone has at least ten counts. The DNA for the CDR3 is TGTGCCAGGACTAGCGGGAGCTCCTACAATGAGCAGTTCTTC. It specifies CARTSGSSYNEQFF. This chain connects TRBV2 to TRBJ2-1; 12 positions agree with TRBD2. The CDR3 loop spans 14 amino acids. Germline-derived CDR1 and CDR2 are SNHLY and FYNNEI. With 9 bases clipped from V and 0 bases from J, the junction kept 0 bases outside the gene matches.

V usage is TRBV27 and J usage is TRBJ1-1; D uncertain. Trimming pared 9 bases from V and 5 bases from J, leaving 25 bases between. This CDR3 has 16 residues. Germline loops: CDR1 MNHEY, CDR2 SMNVEV (reference sequence). The CDR3 DNA sequence: TGTGCCAGGCTGACGCTAGGGAGGGTCGTTGGGACTGAAGCTTTCTTT. It codes for CARLTLGRVVGTEAFF.

The chain carries TRBV23-1 and TRBJ1-3; no clear D gene. TRBV23-1 belongs to the ORF category, with a function that is uncertain. V lost 7 bases and J 0 bases, leaving 10 bases between the germline ends. This CDR3 has 14 amino acids. CDR3 region: CASTPPGSGNTIYF. The CDR3 region has the DNA TGCGCCAGCACCCCTCCAGGCTCTGGAAACACCATATATTTT.

The rearrangement links TRBV7-2 to TRBJ2-7; 9 bases fit TRBD1. Germline V gene lookup returns CDR1 SGHTA and CDR2 FQGNSA. V lost 4 bases to trimming and J lost 1 base; unmatched junction nucleotides: 11. The CDR3 contains 17 residues. CDR3: CASSSVGTGLWSYEQYF. DNA for the CDR3: TGTGCCAGCAGCTCCGTCGGGACAGGGCTGTGGTCCTACGAGCAGTACTTC.

This sequence joins TRBV27 and TRBJ1-2; TRBD1 agrees at 10 bases. Per the germline V gene, CDR1 is MNHEY and CDR2 is SMNVEV (reference sequence). V dropped 4 bases and J dropped 8; count of bases not matched to a gene: 7. This CDR3 contains 14 residues. CDR3 amino acids: CASSSPGQGFGYTF. For the CDR3, the DNA is TGTGCCAGCAGTTCCCCGGGACAGGGGTTCGGCTACACCTTC.

V usage is TRBV11-3 and J usage is TRBJ2-2; unclear D gene. V was pared by 2 bases and J by 7 bases, with 5 bases between. The CDR3 sequence is 12 residues long. Germline V lookup: CDR1 SGHNT, CDR2 YENEEA. The CDR3 loop is CASSLLYGELFF. In DNA form, the CDR3 reads TGTGCCAGCAGCTTACTGTACGGGGAGCTGTTTTTT. The complete variable domain, with remaining parts taken from reference TRBV11-3 and TRBJ2-2, reads EAGVVQSPRYKIIEKKQPVAFWCNPISGHNTLYWYLQNLGQGPELLIRYENEEAVDDSQLPKDRFSAERLKGVDSTLKIQPAELGDSAVYLCASSLLYGELFFGEGSRLTVL.

CDR3 sequence (DNA): TGCGCCAGCAGCTTGGACTTATCGAACACCGGGGAGCTGTTTTTT. It encodes CASSLDLSNTGELFF. The rearrangement links TRBV5-1 to TRBJ2-2; D gene ambiguous. Germline CDR1 SGHRS, CDR2 YFSETQ. The CDR3 length is 15 residues. The germline V and J ends were trimmed by 0 bases and 0 bases, with 6 bases remaining between them.

The chain has TRBV30 and TRBJ1-1; D is undetermined. The CDR3 contains 13 residues. Between the trimmed V and J ends, which lost 0 bases and 6 bases, there was a span of 11 bases. Germline lookup yields CDR1 GTSNPN and CDR2 SVGIG (reference sequence). CDR3 coding DNA: TGTGCCTGGAGTGTACTCGGAGGACCTGAAGCTTTCTTT. This gives the protein CAWSVLGGPEAFF.

V is TRBV25-1 and J is TRBJ2-2, with TRBD1 matching 8 bases. CDR1 is MGHDK, CDR2 SYGVNS, per germline. The CDR3 runs to 15 residues. The ends lost 1 base at V and 6 bases at J; junction bases unmatched: 4. The CDR3 region has the DNA TGTGCCAGCAGTGAATGGGGCAGGGGGCCCGGGGAGCTGTTTTTT. Amino acids: CASSEWGRGPGELFF. The entire variable domain, with the rest obtained from reference TRBV25-1 and TRBJ2-2, is as follows: EADIYQTPRYLVIGTGKKITLECSQTMGHDKMYWYQQDPGMELHLIHYSYGVNSTEKGDLSSESTVSRIRTEHFPLTLESARPSHTSQYLCASSEWGRGPGELFFGEGSRLTVL.

This clone turned up a few times. The chain joins TRBV12-3 or TRBV12-4 to TRBJ1-1, with D unclear. V dropped 3 bases and J dropped 1 base, with 6 bases sitting between them. The CDR3 is 13 amino acids. As DNA, the CDR3 is TGTGCCAGCAGTTTGATAGCGAACACTGAAGCTTTCTTT. This sequence encodes CASSLIANTEAFF.

The rearrangement joins TRBV27 to TRBJ2-1; 10 bases line up with TRBD2. Germline values: CDR1 MNHEY, CDR2 SMNVEV (reference sequence). The CDR3 loop spans 16 amino acids. Trimming took 6 bases from V and 3 from J; bases not matched to a gene: 8. CDR3: CASSRTSGTFYNEQFF. The CDR3 DNA reads as TGTGCCAGCAGCAGGACTAGCGGCACTTTCTACAATGAGCAGTTCTTC.

The chain is built from TRBV9 and TRBJ2-7; 7 nucleotides match TRBD1. Germline V lookup: CDR1 SGDLS, CDR2 YYNGEE. The CDR3 runs to 13 residues. The trim removed 2 bases at V and 6 bases at J, leaving 5 bases unmatched. The CDR3 is CASSVRGRGEQYF. CDR3 coding DNA: TGTGCCAGCAGCGTTAGGGGGCGCGGCGAGCAGTACTTC.

Only one count was recorded for this clone. The gene calls are TRBV3-1 (or the pseudogene TRBV3-2) and TRBJ1-1; 9 bases agree with TRBD1. Trimming removed 8 bases from V and 4 bases from J; junction bases left unmatched: 2. There are 12 residues in the CDR3. Germline assignment: CDR1 LGHDT and CDR2 YNNKEL (reference sequence). The CDR3 bases are TGTGCCAGCCAGACAGGGGGCACTGAAGCTTTCTTT. It encodes CASQTGGTEAFF.

The chain couples TRBV5-6 to TRBJ1-5; 10 bases fit TRBD1. Unmatched junction bases numbered 11, after V lost 4 bases and J lost 4 bases. Germline CDR1 is SGHDT and CDR2 is YYEEEE. The CDR3 has 17 amino acids. Here the CDR3 DNA reads TGTGCCAGCAGCCGCCTCGACAGGGGGCTTGGGAATCAGCCCCAGCATTTT. Translating gives CASSRLDRGLGNQPQHF.

The chain is built from TRBV9 and TRBJ1-1, with D maybe TRBD1 (6 bases). This CDR3 spans 12 amino acids. V was trimmed by 4 bases and J by 6 bases, leaving 10 bases between them. Germline loops: CDR1 SGDLS, CDR2 YYNGEE. Here the CDR3 DNA reads TGTGCCAGCAGCACACAGGGCGCTGAAGCTTTCTTT. It codes for CASSTQGAEAFF.

This chain links TRBV5-1 with TRBJ2-1, with 7 bases aligning to TRBD2. V gave up 0 bases and J gave up 2 bases; unmatched junction bases: 5. CDR1 and CDR2 from the germline V gene are SGHRS and YFSETQ. The CDR3 has 16 residues. CDR3 nucleotides: TGCGCCAGCAGCTTGGGAGGTAGCGGGCCCTACAATGAGCAGTTCTTC. Amino acid sequence: CASSLGGSGPYNEQFF.

This clone has just a few counts. The V and J genes are TRBV9 and TRBJ2-1; possibly TRBD1 for D (6 bases). This CDR3 has 16 residues. Trimming cost V 2 bases and J 0 bases, with 12 bases left between them. From germline, CDR1 is SGDLS and CDR2 YYNGEE. CDR3 sequence reads: CASSVPAGASYNEQFF. The CDR3 DNA is TGTGCCAGCAGCGTTCCGGCAGGGGCCTCCTACAATGAGCAGTTCTTC.

This rearrangement joins TRBV19 to TRBJ2-4; 13 bases fit TRBD2. The germline gives CDR1 LNHDA, CDR2 SQIVND (reference sequence). V was clipped by 4 bases and J by 0 bases; unmatched bases: 9. CDR3 size: 19 residues. The CDR3 DNA reads as TGTGCCAGTAGTACTCTATGGACTAGCGGGAGTTTAGCCAAAAACATTCAGTACTTC. This translates into CASSTLWTSGSLAKNIQYF.

On this clone: Other DNA sequences of this sample code for an identical CDR3. This rearrangement joins TRBV6-4 to TRBJ2-1, with 10 bases fitting TRBD2. The CDR3 runs 15 residues. The germline gives CDR1 MRHNA, CDR2 SNTAGT. With V trimmed by 4 bases and J by 3 bases, 3 bases remained unmatched. CDR3 in DNA: TGTGCCAGCAGTGGGACTAGCGGCAGCTACAATGAGCAGTTCTTC. Translated: CASSGTSGSYNEQFF.

The chain is built from TRBV4-2 and TRBJ2-5; TRBD2 matches 8 bases. V shed 4 bases and J 1 base; nucleotides not matched to a gene: 14. CDR3 size: 18 residues. CDR1 and CDR2 (germline): LGHNA, YNFKEQ. In nucleotides, the CDR3 is TGTGCCAGCAGCCTAGACCTATTCGGGGGGGGCCGCCAAGAGACCCAGTACTTC. It yields the protein CASSLDLFGGGRQETQYF.

This clone was observed a few times. The chain couples TRBV19 to TRBJ1-5; D is possibly TRBD1 (6 bases). Looked up from germline, CDR1 is LNHDA and CDR2 is SQIVND (reference sequence). V was cut by 6 bases and J by 10 bases, with 13 bases left in between. The CDR3 runs to 12 residues. The CDR3 DNA follows: TGTGCCAGTAGCCGATCAGGGGTTCCCCAGCATTTT. Its protein is CASSRSGVPQHF.

This clone was seen just once. CDR3 sequence: CASASQTGTYGYTF. CDR3 nucleotides: TGTGCCAGCGCTTCTCAGACAGGGACTTATGGCTACACCTTC. J is TRBJ1-2 and V is TRBV7-2, with 7 bases fitting TRBD1. The CDR3 has 14 residues. After removal of 8 bases from V and 5 bases from J, the junction contained 11 bases not matched to a gene. CDR1 is SGHTA and CDR2 is FQGNSA in the germline V gene.

The chain recombines TRBV12-3 or TRBV12-4 with TRBJ1-1; D remains unclear. Deletions cut 5 bases from V and 4 bases from J, with 11 bases between. The CDR3 extends over 13 amino acids. Here the CDR3 DNA reads TGTGCCAGCAGTCTTCAGGTGGGCACTGAAGCTTTCTTT. Encoded protein: CASSLQVGTEAFF.

The chain links TRBV7-3 to TRBJ2-2, with 9 bases aligning to TRBD2. Trimming took 6 bases from V and 2 from J; bases not matched to a gene: 10. This CDR3 region has 17 residues. CDR1 and CDR2 (germline): SGHTA, FQGTGA. CDR3 coding DNA: TGTGCCAGCAGGGGACCAGCGGGAGGAAGCAACACCGGGGAGCTGTTTTTT. This sequence encodes CASRGPAGGSNTGELFF.

The CDR3 DNA reads as TGTGCCAGCAGCCCATTAACAGGGGCTTTCGATCAGTACGTC. It translates to CASSPLTGAFDQYV. The rearrangement joins TRBV6-5 to TRBJ2-7, with 7 nucleotides matching TRBD1. From germline, CDR1 is MNHEY and CDR2 SVGAGI. CDR3 length: 14 amino acids. V dropped 6 bases and J dropped 10; count of bases not matched to a gene: 15.

The V call is TRBV30, the J call TRBJ1-2, with D maybe TRBD1 (5 bases). CDR1 is GTSNPN and CDR2 is SVGIG in the germline V gene (reference sequence). This CDR3 has 13 amino acids. V was shortened by 5 bases and J by 0 bases, with 10 bases between the two germline ends. CDR3 residues: CAWDDSANYGYTF. CDR3 DNA sequence: TGTGCCTGGGATGACAGCGCTAACTATGGCTACACCTTC.

The V gene is TRBV12-5, the J gene TRBJ1-1; possibly TRBD1 for D (6 bases). CDR1 and CDR2 (germline): LGHNT, FRNRAP. Trimming stripped 9 bases from V and 1 base from J, with 12 bases between. The CDR3 runs 13 residues. CDR3 nucleotides: TGTGCTAGCACGAGGGGGAGGAACACTGAAGCTTTCTTT. Protein sequence: CASTRGRNTEAFF.

CDR3 nucleotides: TGTGCCAGCAGCCATGCGTCTGGCTACACCTTC. Residues: CASSHASGYTF. The chain has TRBV3-1 (or the pseudogene TRBV3-2) and TRBJ1-2, with D uncertain. The CDR3 spans 11 residues. Trimming took 3 bases from V and 7 from J, leaving 6 bases between them. Germline CDR1 reads LGHDT; CDR2 reads YNNKEL (reference sequence).

The chain employs TRBV7-9 and TRBJ1-1, with D perhaps TRBD1 (6 bases). Trimming removed 0 bases at V and 4 bases at J, with 21 bases between. Germline CDR1 and CDR2: SEHNR and FQNEAQ (reference sequence). The CDR3 length is 18 residues. The CDR3 DNA is TGTGCCAGCAGCTTAGCCCAAGTGGTAAGGGGGTTGGGCACTGAAGCTTTCTTT. As protein: CASSLAQVVRGLGTEAFF.

The chain employs TRBV6-4 and TRBJ1-2; no clear D gene. The V gene lost 3 bases and the J gene lost 4 bases, with 9 bases spanning the gap. Germline lookup yields CDR1 MRHNA and CDR2 SNTAGT. This CDR3 region has 13 residues. The CDR3 coding sequence is TGTGCCAGCAGTGAGGGAGGGTCCTATGGCTACACCTTC. Encoded protein: CASSEGGSYGYTF.